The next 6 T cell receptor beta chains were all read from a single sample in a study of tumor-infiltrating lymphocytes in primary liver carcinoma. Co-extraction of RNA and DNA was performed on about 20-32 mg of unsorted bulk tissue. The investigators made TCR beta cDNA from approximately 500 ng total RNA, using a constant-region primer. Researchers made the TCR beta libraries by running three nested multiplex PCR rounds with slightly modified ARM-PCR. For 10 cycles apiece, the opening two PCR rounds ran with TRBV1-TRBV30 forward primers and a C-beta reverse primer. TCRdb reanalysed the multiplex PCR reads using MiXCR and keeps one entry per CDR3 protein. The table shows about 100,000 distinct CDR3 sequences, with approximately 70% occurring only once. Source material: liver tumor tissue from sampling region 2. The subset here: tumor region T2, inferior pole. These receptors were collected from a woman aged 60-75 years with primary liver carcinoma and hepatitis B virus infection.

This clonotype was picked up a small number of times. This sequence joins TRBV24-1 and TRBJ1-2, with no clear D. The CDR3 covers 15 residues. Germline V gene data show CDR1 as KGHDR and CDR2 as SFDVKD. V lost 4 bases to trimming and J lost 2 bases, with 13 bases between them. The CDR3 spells CATSDGPRVNYGYTF. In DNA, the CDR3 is TGTGCCACCAGTGACGGGCCTAGGGTCAACTATGGCTACACCTTC.

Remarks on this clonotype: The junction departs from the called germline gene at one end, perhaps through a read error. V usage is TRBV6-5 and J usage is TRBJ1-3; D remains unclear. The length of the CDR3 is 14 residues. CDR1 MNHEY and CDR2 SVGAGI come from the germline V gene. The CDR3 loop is CVSRLVGSGNTIYF. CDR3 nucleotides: TGTGTCAGCAGGCTCGTAGGATCTGGGAACACCATATATTTT.

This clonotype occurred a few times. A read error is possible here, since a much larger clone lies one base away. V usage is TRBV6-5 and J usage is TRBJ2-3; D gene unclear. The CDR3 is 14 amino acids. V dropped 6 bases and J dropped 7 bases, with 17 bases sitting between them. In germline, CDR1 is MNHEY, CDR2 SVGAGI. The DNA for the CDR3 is TGTGCCAGCAGCCCCGCGCTAACACCCAATACGCAGTATTTT. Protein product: CASSPALTPNTQYF.

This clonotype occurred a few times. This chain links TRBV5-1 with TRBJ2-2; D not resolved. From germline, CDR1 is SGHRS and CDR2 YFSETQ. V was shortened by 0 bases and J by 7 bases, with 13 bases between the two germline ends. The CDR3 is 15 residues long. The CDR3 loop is CASSLEGTIGGELFF. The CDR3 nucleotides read TGCGCCAGCAGCTTGGAGGGAACCATCGGCGGGGAGCTGTTTTTT. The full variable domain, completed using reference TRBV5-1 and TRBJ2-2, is KAGVTQTPRYLIKTRGQQVTLSCSPISGHRSVSWYQQTPGQGLQFLFEYFSETQRNKGNFPGRFSGRQFSNSRSEMNVSTLELGDSALYLCASSLEGTIGGELFFGEGSRLTVL.

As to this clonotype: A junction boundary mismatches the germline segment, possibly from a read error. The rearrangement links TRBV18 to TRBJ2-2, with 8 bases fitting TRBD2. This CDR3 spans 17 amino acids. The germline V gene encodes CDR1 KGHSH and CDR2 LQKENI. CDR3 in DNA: TGTGTCAGCTCACCACTCTTAGGAGCGGGAGTCACCGGGGAGCTGTTTTTT. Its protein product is CVSSPLLGAGVTGELFF.

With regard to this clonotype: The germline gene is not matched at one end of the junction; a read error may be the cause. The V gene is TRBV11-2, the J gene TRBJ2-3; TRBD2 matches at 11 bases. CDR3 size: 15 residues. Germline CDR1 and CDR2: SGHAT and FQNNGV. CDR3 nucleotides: TGTGCCAGTAACCCTGGACTAGCGGGCCCAGATAAGCAGTATTTT. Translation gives CASNPGLAGPDKQYF.